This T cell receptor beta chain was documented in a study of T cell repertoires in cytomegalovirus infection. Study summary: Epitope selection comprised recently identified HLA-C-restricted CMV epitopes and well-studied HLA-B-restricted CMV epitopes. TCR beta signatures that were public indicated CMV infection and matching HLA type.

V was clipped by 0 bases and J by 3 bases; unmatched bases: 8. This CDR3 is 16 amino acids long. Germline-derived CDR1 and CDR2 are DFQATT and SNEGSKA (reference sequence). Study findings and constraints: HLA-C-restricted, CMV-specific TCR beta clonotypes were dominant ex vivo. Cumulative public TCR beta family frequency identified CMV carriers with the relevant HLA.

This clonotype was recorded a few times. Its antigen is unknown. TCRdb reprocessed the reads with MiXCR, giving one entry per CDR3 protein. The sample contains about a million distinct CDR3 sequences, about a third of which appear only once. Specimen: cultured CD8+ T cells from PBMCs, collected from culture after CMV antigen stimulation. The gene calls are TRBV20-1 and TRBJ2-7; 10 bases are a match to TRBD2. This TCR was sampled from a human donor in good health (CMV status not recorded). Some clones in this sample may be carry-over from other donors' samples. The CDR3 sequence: CSARDLLAGHFYEQYF. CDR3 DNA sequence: TGCAGTGCTAGAGACCTACTAGCGGGGCATTTCTACGAGCAGTACTTC.